This record looks at one T cell receptor (beta chain) sequence and its context. This sample is part of a study of T-cell memory formation after mild COVID-19. Per germline, CDR1 MNHEY and CDR2 SVGEGT. The CDR3 has 13 amino acids. The trim removed 8 bases at V and 3 bases at J, leaving 4 bases unmatched. TCRdb reprocessed the 5' RACE reads via MiXCR and lists one record per CDR3 protein. The sample lists roughly 480,000 distinct CDR3 sequences; around 27% were seen once. The sequenced sample was PBMCs or a T cell subset sorted from them (not recorded which). The V call is TRBV6-2 or TRBV6-3, the J call TRBJ2-1, with TRBD2 matching 7 bases. This receptor was identified in an adult woman who had mild COVID-19 (a few samples of this study predate the infection). Cell type and time point are not known. The CDR3 loop is CASQRDDYNEQFF. DNA for the CDR3: TGTGCCAGCCAGCGGGACGACTACAATGAGCAGTTCTTC.